This TCR beta chain was recorded in a study of T-cell memory formation after mild COVID-19. At the level of the study: The study found TCR clusters largely donor specific.

V shed 4 bases and J 12 bases; nucleotides not matched to a gene: 4. CDR3 length: 11 amino acids. The germline V gene encodes CDR1 LNHDA and CDR2 SQIVND (reference sequence). Concerning this clonotype itself: Its matching antigen is unknown.

One entry per CDR3 protein, called by TCRdb with MiXCR from the 5' RACE reads. This table holds hundreds of thousands of distinct CDR3 sequences, about 22% found once. Notes on the study in general: The study found contracting CD4+ clones mainly in CM and EM and contracting CD8+ clones in EMRA.

This clonotype was sampled from an adult woman who had mild COVID-19 (a few samples of this study predate the infection). Cell type and time point are not known. The J gene is TRBJ1-1, the V gene TRBV19, with 8 bases matching TRBD1. Sequences were obtained from PBMCs or a T cell subset sorted from them (not recorded which). The CDR3 region is CASSTRTGTFF. The CDR3, as DNA: TGTGCCAGTAGTACCCGGACAGGGACTTTCTTT.